This T cell receptor (beta chain) originates from a study of response to subunit inactivated influenza vaccine. TCRdb re-called the RT-PCR reads with MiXCR, one entry per CDR3 protein. The sample shows 800,000 to 1,000,000 distinct CDR3 sequences, 21% of them seen only once. This clonotype showed up just a few times. As yet, its antigen is unknown. Germline trimming cut 7 bases from V and 7 bases from J; bases unmatched to any gene: 12. There are 15 residues in the CDR3. In germline, CDR1 is MDHEN, CDR2 SYDVKM. Broader study findings: That few new T cells are recruited by each seasonal influenza vaccination was the authors' suggestion.

The sequence was collected from a middle-aged man who received an inactivated influenza vaccine. This specimen consisted of PBMCs from blood, obtained 4 to 6 days after vaccination. The V and J genes are TRBV28 and TRBJ2-1; 8 bases map to TRBD2. The CDR3 coding sequence is TGTGCCAGCAAAGGAGCGGGAGCCACGGGGAATGAGCAGTTCTTC. Translating it yields CASKGAGATGNEQFF.